Sequencing of this TCR beta chain was carried out in a study of cytomegalovirus exposure and HLA in healthy donors. Findings and limits, study-wide: Later genetic work tied a missense DCLRE1C variant to beta-chain V and J trimming. A previous analysis found most TCR beta V segments productive roughly 87% or roughly 30% of the time.

On this clone: The target antigen is unknown.

The CDR3 consists of 13 residues. Trimming took 5 bases from V and 5 from J, leaving 11 bases between them. Looked up from germline, CDR1 is SGHDT and CDR2 is YYEEEE. Both 60 Vbeta primers and 13 Jbeta primers went into the PCR. Sequencing used immunoSEQ multiplex PCR; TCRdb keeps in-frame clones, though not all of them. This sample has 100,000 to 150,000 clones, with roughly 73% found just once. J is TRBJ1-5 and V is TRBV5-6; possible D gene TRBD1, 5 bases. The sequence was collected from a man in his 60s in good health and CMV-seropositive. The specimen was PBMCs. The DNA of the CDR3 is TGTGCCAGCAGTCTGGGGGGGGATCAGCCCCAGCATTTT. It translates to CASSLGGDQPQHF.